This TCR beta chain was obtained from a study of tissue T cells after allogeneic stem cell transplantation. The data were produced by immunoSEQ multiplex PCR, yet TCRdb's version contains in-frame clones alone and is incomplete. The sample holds under 700 clones, approximately 42% seen once. CDR1 SEHNR and CDR2 FQNEAQ come from the germline V gene (reference sequence). The V segment lost 5 bases and the J segment 3 bases; nucleotides outside the gene matches: 9. The length of the CDR3 is 16 residues. By proportion, this clone is hyperexpanded (1% or more). The chain uses TRBV7-9 and TRBJ2-7; 11 nucleotides agree with TRBD2. The material was descending colon tissue, obtained at autopsy. The clonotype originates from a female patient aged 35 to 69 with steroid-refractory graft-versus-host disease after an allogeneic stem cell transplant. Some T cells may arise from the graft donor. CDR3: CASSRSGTSGIYEQYF. The CDR3 bases are TGTGCCAGCAGCCGGTCGGGGACTAGCGGTATCTACGAGCAGTACTTC.